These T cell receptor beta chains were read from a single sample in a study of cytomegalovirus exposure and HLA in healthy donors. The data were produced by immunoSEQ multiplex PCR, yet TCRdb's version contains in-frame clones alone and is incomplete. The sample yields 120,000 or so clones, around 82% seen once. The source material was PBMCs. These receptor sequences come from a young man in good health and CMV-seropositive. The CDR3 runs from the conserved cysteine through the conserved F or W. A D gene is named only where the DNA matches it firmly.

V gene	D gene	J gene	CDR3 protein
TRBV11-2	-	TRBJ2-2	CASRQGLDTGELFF
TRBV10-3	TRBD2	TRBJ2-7	CAISESTRLAGPVEQYF
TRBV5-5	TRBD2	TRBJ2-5	CATSGRRTSGDQETQYF
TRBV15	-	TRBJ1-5	CATSRDLPKRVSNQPQHF
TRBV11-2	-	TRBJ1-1	CASSYAGTEAFF
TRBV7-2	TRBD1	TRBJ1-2	CASSLLTGVLGGYTF
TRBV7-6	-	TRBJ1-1	CASSPLSGVEAFF
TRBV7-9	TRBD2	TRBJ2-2	CASSLAGRRTGELFF
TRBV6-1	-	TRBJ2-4	CATNQDRLAKNIQYF
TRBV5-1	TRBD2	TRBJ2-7	CASSLAAGGSDEQYF
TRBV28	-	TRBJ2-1	CASSPFRVGGDNEQFF
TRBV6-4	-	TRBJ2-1	CASSPAGTSYNEQFF
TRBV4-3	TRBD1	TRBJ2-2	CASSQGTANTGELFF
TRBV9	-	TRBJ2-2	CASANELFF
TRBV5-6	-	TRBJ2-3	CASSSKRSRAAQYF
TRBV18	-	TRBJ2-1	CASSLPSRNEQFF
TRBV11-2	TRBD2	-	CASSPKAGARYEQYF
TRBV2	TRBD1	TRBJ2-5	CASSYDREETQYF
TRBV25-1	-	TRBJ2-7	CASSDPTTGSQEQYF
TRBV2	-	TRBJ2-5	CASSFEIPRWDF
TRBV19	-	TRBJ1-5	CASSLLSGGQGNQPQHF
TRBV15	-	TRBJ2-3	CATSSGTFRTDTQYF
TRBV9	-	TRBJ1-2	CASSGNGRNYGYTF
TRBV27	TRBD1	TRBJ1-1	CASSPQGWNTEAFF
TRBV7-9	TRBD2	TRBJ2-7	CAARGGTYEQYF
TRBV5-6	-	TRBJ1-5	CASSLTGSNQPQHF
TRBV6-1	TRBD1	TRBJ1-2	CASNRGANYGYTF
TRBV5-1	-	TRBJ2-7	CASSFSQGEGYEQYF
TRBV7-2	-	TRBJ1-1	CASSLVPGEAFF
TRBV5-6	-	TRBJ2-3	CASSLSTSTQYF
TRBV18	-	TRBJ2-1	CASSPPLSRQLSYNEQFF
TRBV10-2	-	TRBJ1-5	CASSPGLSNQPQHF
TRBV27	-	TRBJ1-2	CASSLTGRNGYTF
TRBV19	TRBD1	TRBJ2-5	CASSGGTGLQETQYF
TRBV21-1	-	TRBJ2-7	CASSKGARTASYEQYF
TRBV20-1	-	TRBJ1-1	CRGASTEAFF
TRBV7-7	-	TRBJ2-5	CASSSVRGETQYF
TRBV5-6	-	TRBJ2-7	CASSLVGSTSYEQYF